Below, 2 T cell receptor beta chains from the same sample are listed, as sequenced in a study of early T cells in non-severe SARS-CoV-2 infection. Each CDR3 protein gets one entry after TCRdb re-called the 5' RACE reads with MiXCR. The sample lists 30,000 or so distinct CDR3 sequences, around 5.8% occurring once. The sample consisted of whole blood. The receptors originated from an adult who was a healthcare worker with PCR-confirmed SARS-CoV-2 infection or an uninfected control (not recorded which).

This sequence joins TRBV29-1 and TRBJ2-7; 8 bases line up with TRBD1. The CDR3 is made up of 13 amino acids. J was trimmed by 1 base and V by 4 bases; bases with no gene match: 3. Germline V CDR1 and CDR2: SQVTM, ANQGSEA. For the CDR3, the DNA is TGCAGCGTTGTTCGGACAGGGTCCTACGAGCAGTACTTC. It encodes CSVVRTGSYEQYF.

This clonotype was detected a few times. V is TRBV21-1 and J is TRBJ2-3; the table gives TRBD2 as D, unverified against the DNA. TRBV21-1 is designated a pseudogene. The CDR3 spans 18 residues. The CDR3 spells CASSKAQVAGLSTDTQYF. CDR3 sequence (DNA): TGTGCCAGCAGCAAAGCGCAAGTAGCGGGCCTAAGCACAGATACGCAGTATTTT.